Each of the 6 T cell receptor beta chains below was sequenced from the same sample in a study of T cell responses to AZD1222 COVID-19 vaccine. Clones were sequenced by immunoSEQ multiplex PCR, and TCRdb holds only the in-frame ones, with some missing. The sample includes some 120,000 clones, around 86% of them seen just once. The source was peripheral blood, collected 28 days after the second AZD1222 dose. The receptors derive from an adult who received the AZD1222 COVID-19 vaccine.

The chain combines TRBV13 with TRBJ1-3, with D maybe TRBD1 (5 bases). Germline values: CDR1 PRHDT, CDR2 FYEKMQ (reference sequence). This CDR3 has 18 amino acids. Trimming left V 0 bases short and J 0 bases short, with 15 bases between. CDR3 protein: CASSLGGPQGLSGNTIYF. Here the CDR3 DNA reads TGTGCCAGCAGCTTAGGGGGCCCTCAGGGTCTCTCTGGAAACACCATATATTTT.

J is TRBJ1-1 and V is TRBV27; D gene ambiguous. Germline V gives CDR1 MNHEY, CDR2 SMNVEV (reference sequence). The CDR3 spans 14 residues. V was pared by 2 bases and J by 2 bases, with 9 bases between. The DNA for the CDR3 is TGTGCCAGCAGTTTAGGAATCTTCAACACTGAAGCTTTCTTT. It encodes CASSLGIFNTEAFF.

The chain is built from TRBV30 and TRBJ1-5; D is perhaps TRBD1 (6 bases). The CDR3 is 13 amino acids. V shed 5 bases and J shed 3 bases, with 11 bases lying between them. From germline, CDR1 is GTSNPN and CDR2 SVGIG (reference sequence). CDR3 DNA sequence: TGTGCCTGGGCTAGACAGGTCAATCAGCCCCAGCATTTT. This translates into CAWARQVNQPQHF.

The chain employs TRBV30 and TRBJ1-6, with no clear D. The V and J ends lost 3 bases and 7 bases respectively, with 13 bases between them. The CDR3 spans 14 residues. Looked up from germline, CDR1 is GTSNPN and CDR2 is SVGIG (reference sequence). As DNA, the CDR3 is TGTGCCTGGAGCGCCGGGGTCTGGAATTCACCCCTCCACTTT. Translated: CAWSAGVWNSPLHF.

This clone was seen only once. The chain combines TRBV28 with TRBJ1-5, with D possibly matching TRBD1 (5 bases). The CDR3 has 14 amino acids. V lost 7 bases, J lost 6 bases, and 16 bases lay in between. CDR1 is MDHEN, CDR2 SYDVKM, per germline. The CDR3, as DNA: TGTGCCAGCACCGCTGACAGTTTGAGTCAGCCCCAGCATTTT. This translates into CASTADSLSQPQHF.

The chain combines TRBV11-3 with TRBJ2-1; D gene ambiguous. The V gene's germline CDR1 is SGHNT and CDR2 YENEEA. Trimming removed 4 bases from V and 7 bases from J, with 8 bases in between. CDR3 length equals 12 residues. This CDR3 is CASSSSPNEQFF. Here the CDR3 DNA reads TGTGCCAGCAGCTCCTCTCCTAATGAGCAGTTCTTC. Based on the CDR3 plus reference TRBV11-3 and TRBJ2-1, the full variable domain is EAGVVQSPRYKIIEKKQPVAFWCNPISGHNTLYWYLQNLGQGPELLIRYENEEAVDDSQLPKDRFSAERLKGVDSTLKIQPAELGDSAVYLCASSSSPNEQFFGPGTRLTVL.